These T cell receptor beta chains were read from a single sample in a study of blood T cell repertoires in COVID-19. Clones were sequenced by immunoSEQ multiplex PCR, and TCRdb holds only the in-frame ones, with some missing. Among approximately 85,000 clones, about 92% were seen once, and the ten largest hold 2% to 3%. Input material: peripheral blood. The origin of the receptors is a man aged 50-59 years with acute or convalescent COVID-19. The conserved cysteine and the conserved F or W are not part of the CDR3 here. The order of the fields is V gene, CDR3 protein.

v_gene: TRBV19; CDR3aa: ASRPGTSGTDTQY
v_gene: TRBV24-1; CDR3aa: ATSDWREETDTQY
v_gene: TRBV9; CDR3aa: ASSPSPSSGGFNEQF
v_gene: TRBV28; CDR3aa: ASSLLGEGNTEAF
v_gene: TRBV30; CDR3aa: AWREVGVAGGYYGYT
v_gene: TRBV6-5; CDR3aa: ASSFGGRAMNEQF
v_gene: TRBV11-2; CDR3aa: ASSYGANFSYEQY
v_gene: TRBV7-8; CDR3aa: ASSPLTNYGYT
v_gene: TRBV7-2; CDR3aa: ASSLRANEQF
v_gene: TRBV6-2/TRBV6-3; CDR3aa: ASSYSGASGGTPSSYNEQF
v_gene: TRBV3-1/TRBV3-2; CDR3aa: ASSQVPGATYGYT
v_gene: TRBV7-9; CDR3aa: ASSFRDSTVVEQF
v_gene: TRBV4-1; CDR3aa: ASSQEGGQGGNTGELF
v_gene: TRBV27; CDR3aa: ASGPAGQASRGYT
v_gene: TRBV5-1; CDR3aa: ASSFRTGETNEKLF
v_gene: TRBV29-1; CDR3aa: SVATSGSYEQY
v_gene: TRBV28; CDR3aa: ASSFAGQGSDEQF
v_gene: TRBV5-1; CDR3aa: ASSLYGMGRGSA
v_gene: TRBV6-2/TRBV6-3; CDR3aa: ASSYSNRELIFYGYT
v_gene: TRBV19; CDR3aa: ASTLAGGPGGTGELF
v_gene: TRBV27; CDR3aa: ASRGGASGSNYNEQF
v_gene: TRBV19; CDR3aa: ASSVDIFYEQY
v_gene: TRBV2; CDR3aa: ASSVSGGNNEQF
v_gene: TRBV3-1/TRBV3-2; CDR3aa: ASNPGTGRQETQY
v_gene: TRBV19; CDR3aa: ASPPGTSGNWIYNEQF
v_gene: TRBV5-6; CDR3aa: ASSLEGSRGIEKLF
v_gene: TRBV12-5; CDR3aa: ASALGQFTDTQY
v_gene: TRBV2; CDR3aa: ASSRWTSGRDLNIQY
v_gene: TRBV6-2/TRBV6-3; CDR3aa: ASSYSRGPLNGYT
v_gene: TRBV6-1; CDR3aa: ASSENRGPSPLH
v_gene: TRBV29-1; CDR3aa: RSVGTSSDTQY
v_gene: TRBV27; CDR3aa: ASSPVPQGKGTYT
v_gene: TRBV12-3/TRBV12-4; CDR3aa: ASGTLSNQPQH
v_gene: TRBV3-1/TRBV3-2; CDR3aa: ASSYNRGQGS
v_gene: TRBV30; CDR3aa: AWSVTGTGGAEAF
v_gene: TRBV4-3; CDR3aa: ASSQNRGLGTGELF
v_gene: TRBV5-1; CDR3aa: ASSGGNKGSGNTIY
v_gene: TRBV5-1; CDR3aa: ASSLDRVYSPLH
v_gene: TRBV3-1/TRBV3-2; CDR3aa: ASSRGQSYEQY
v_gene: TRBV5-5; CDR3aa: ASSSSGSPNTGELF
v_gene: TRBV28; CDR3aa: ASTGTSFGYT
v_gene: TRBV19; CDR3aa: ASSIVTGGTGELF
v_gene: TRBV2; CDR3aa: ASTTGEAETQY
v_gene: TRBV3-1/TRBV3-2; CDR3aa: ASSPDVSSYEQY